Listed below are T cell receptor beta chains from one sample, sequenced in a study of Graves' ophthalmopathy and Graves' hyperthyroidism. TCRdb reprocessed the multiplex PCR reads with MiXCR, giving one entry per CDR3 protein. The table has almost 750,000 distinct CDR3 sequences, about 44% seen once. Sequencing was carried out using peripheral blood. The receptors come from an adult man with Graves' ophthalmopathy. CDR3s include the opening cysteine and the closing phenylalanine or tryptophan. Each record gives: J gene, clone size, D gene, V gene, CDR3 DNA, CDR3 protein. D genes are given only for firm matches. Some rows mark clone size as missing; the rest say once, few, many or name a class of expanded clone.

TRBJ1-2 | many | NA | TRBV7-9 | TGTGCCAGCACCGTAAACTCTCGTAGGGTTGGCTACACCTTC | CASTVNSRRVGYTF
TRBJ2-7 | NA | TRBD2 | TRBV19 | TGTGCCACCATGACTAGCGGATCCTACGAGCAGTACTTC | CATMTSGSYEQYF
TRBJ2-7 | NA | NA | TRBV7-2 | TGTGCCAGCAGCCCCTCCTCCTACGGGCAGTACTTC | CASSPSSYGQYF
TRBJ2-6 | few | NA | TRBV19 | TGTGCCACCTCGGAAGGGGCCAACGTCCTGACTTTC | CATSEGANVLTF
TRBJ1-2 | many | NA | TRBV7-9 | TGTGCCAGCAGCTTAGCACAGGGTGGTGGCTACACCTTC | CASSLAQGGGYTF
TRBJ1-4 | many | TRBD1 | TRBV29-1 | TGCAGCGCAAACCCCGGACAGGGCGTGGAGGGAAAACTGTTTTTT | CSANPGQGVEGKLFF
TRBJ2-7 | NA | NA | TRBV20-1 | TGCAGTGCTAGAGTAAGCACTACGATCTCGGGTGAGCAGTACTTC | CSARVSTTISGEQYF
TRBJ2-2 | many | NA | TRBV7-9 | TGTGCCAGCAGCTTAGCGTCGGCGAACACCGGGGAGCTGTTTTTT | CASSLASANTGELFF
TRBJ2-6 | NA | TRBD1 | TRBV2 | TGTGCCAGCAGCCCACGGGACAGCAGGGCCAACGTCCTGACTTTC | CASSPRDSRANVLTF
TRBJ2-5 | NA | NA | TRBV6-5 | TGTGCCAGCAGTTACTGGGCAGGGCAACAAGAGACCCAGTACTTC | CASSYWAGQQETQYF
TRBJ1-5 | NA | NA | TRBV28 | TGTGCCAGCAGTCCATTAGATCAGCCCCAGCATTTT | CASSPLDQPQHF
TRBJ1-3 | NA | TRBD1 | TRBV20-1 | TGCAGTGCTAGAGATCCCCGGACAGGGGGATTTGGAAACACCATATATTTT | CSARDPRTGGFGNTIYF
TRBJ2-7 | NA | NA | TRBV12-3/TRBV12-4 | TGTGCCACCCGCCGGCTGGGGGGCGGGGACGAGCAGTACTTC | CATRRLGGGDEQYF
TRBJ1-2 | NA | NA | TRBV6-1 | TGTGCCACCGAGGAAGGTGGAAACTATGGCTACACCTTC | CATEEGGNYGYTF
TRBJ1-1 | few | NA | TRBV11-2 | TGTGCCAGCAGCTTAGATGAGGGGGTACCTGAAGCTTTCTTT | CASSLDEGVPEAFF
TRBJ1-1 | NA | NA | TRBV7-2 | TGTGCCAGCAGCCAAGATCAGGGCAGACTCGAAGCTTTCTTT | CASSQDQGRLEAFF
TRBJ2-7 | few | TRBD1 | TRBV5-1 | TGCGCCAGCAGCTTGGTAGGGACAGGGAGCTCCTACGAGCAGTACTTC | CASSLVGTGSSYEQYF
TRBJ2-2 | few | TRBD1 | TRBV12-3/TRBV12-4 | TGTGCCAGCGTAGTGACAGACAGGGCGACCGGGGAGCTGTTTTTT | CASVVTDRATGELFF
TRBJ2-7 | NA | TRBD2 | TRBV19 | TGTGCCAGTAGTGGCGGGGGACCCTACGAGCAGTACTTC | CASSGGGPYEQYF
TRBJ1-1 | NA | NA | TRBV10-3 | TGTGCCATCAGTGAAAATACAGCGAACACTGAAGCTTTCTTT | CAISENTANTEAFF
TRBJ1-2 | NA | NA | TRBV2 | TGTGCCAGCACCAGAGGGAAGAGCTCCTACTATGGCTACACCTTC | CASTRGKSSYYGYTF
TRBJ2-7 | NA | NA | TRBV5-1 | TGCGCCAGCAGCTTCCCAGGGCTGGGGGAGCAGTACTTC | CASSFPGLGEQYF
TRBJ1-2 | many | NA | TRBV11-2 | TGTGCCAGCAGCGCCTCAACAGGGCTCGATGGCTACACCTTC | CASSASTGLDGYTF
TRBJ1-3 | NA | NA | TRBV20-1 | TGCAGTGCCACAGGGTCTAAGAAGGGAAACACCATATATTTT | CSATGSKKGNTIYF
TRBJ2-6 | many | NA | TRBV7-9 | TGTGCCAGCAGCCCAAGGGGGGCCAACGTCCTGACTTTC | CASSPRGANVLTF
TRBJ1-1 | many | NA | TRBV9 | TGTGCCAGCAGTCCGACAGCCACTGAAGCTTTCTTT | CASSPTATEAFF
TRBJ1-1 | NA | TRBD1 | TRBV7-6 | TGTGCCAGCAGCACTCACCGACAGGGGGGCTCGAGAACTGAAGCTTTCTTT | CASSTHRQGGSRTEAFF
TRBJ1-1 | many | NA | TRBV6-6 | TGTGCCAGCAGTTACGTTGGAGGGATCGACACTGAAGCTTTCTTT | CASSYVGGIDTEAFF
TRBJ2-7 | many | NA | TRBV10-3 | TGTGCCATCAGCCGGGCAAACTACGAGCAGTACTTC | CAISRANYEQYF
TRBJ1-2 | NA | NA | TRBV9 | TGTGCCAGCAGGACTAACAGGGCGCCGAGCGGCTACACCTTC | CASRTNRAPSGYTF
TRBJ1-2 | many | NA | TRBV20-1 | TGCAGTGCTAAGGAACAGCGCTACTATGGCTACACCTTC | CSAKEQRYYGYTF
TRBJ2-5 | many | NA | TRBV5-1 | TGCGCCAGCAGCTTGAAGGGTTCAGAGACCCAGTACTTC | CASSLKGSETQYF
TRBJ1-4 | NA | TRBD1 | TRBV19 | TGTGCCAGTAGACGATCCCGGGACAGAGAAAAACTGTTTTTT | CASRRSRDREKLFF
TRBJ1-3 | NA | NA | TRBV29-1 | TGCAGCGTTGAATCGGTGAACACCATATATTTT | CSVESVNTIYF
TRBJ2-7 | NA | TRBD2 | TRBV7-9 | TGTGCCAGCAGCACGGGGGGGGGGCCGCCAACCTACGAGCAGTACTTC | CASSTGGGPPTYEQYF
TRBJ2-7 | few | TRBD2 | TRBV2 | TGTGCCAGCAGTTTGCATAGCGGGACCTACGAGCAGTACTTC | CASSLHSGTYEQYF
TRBJ1-5 | NA | NA | TRBV19 | TGTGCCAGCTCACCCCTTGGGGGCGCGAGCCAGCCCCAGCATTTT | CASSPLGGASQPQHF
TRBJ1-1 | NA | TRBD1 | TRBV7-3 | TGTGCCAGCACCAAAACAACAGGGGGCACTGAAGCTTTCTTT | CASTKTTGGTEAFF
TRBJ1-5 | once | TRBD1 | TRBV10-2 | TGCGCCAGCAGTCCGACAGGGTCGGGACGTCAGCCCCAGCATTTT | CASSPTGSGRQPQHF
TRBJ1-2 | NA | NA | TRBV25-1 | TGTGCCAGCAGTGAAACTCGGAGCTATGGCTACACCTTC | CASSETRSYGYTF
TRBJ2-7 | NA | TRBD1 | TRBV10-3 | TGTGCCATCAGTGACCACTACCCTAACAGGGGTGGTTGGTATTGGGGTCCCTACGAGCAGTACTTC | CAISDHYPNRGGWYWGPYEQYF
TRBJ2-7 | few | NA | TRBV12-3/TRBV12-4 | TGTGCCAGCAGCCAAAAATTGACGGCCCGGGAGCAGTACTTC | CASSQKLTAREQYF
TRBJ2-5 | few | TRBD2 | TRBV20-1 | TGCAGTGTCCGAGGTAGCGGGAGGGGGGAGACCCAGTACTTC | CSVRGSGRGETQYF
TRBJ1-2 | many | NA | TRBV10-3 | TGTGCCACCACAGCCGCTAACTATGGCTACACCTTC | CATTAANYGYTF
TRBJ2-5 | NA | NA | TRBV7-2 | TGTGCCAGCAGCTTCCTAGGGACTTATAAGACCCAGTACTTC | CASSFLGTYKTQYF
TRBJ1-1 | NA | NA | TRBV29-1 | TGCAGCTCGGGGGGCGGCTACACTGAAGCTTTCTTT | CSSGGGYTEAFF
TRBJ2-5 | once | TRBD1 | TRBV5-1 | TGCGCCAGCAGCCTAGGACAGGCGGTGACCCAGTACTTC | CASSLGQAVTQYF
TRBJ1-3 | few | NA | TRBV5-1 | TGCGCCAGCATGTGGATGGGGGACTCTGGAAACACCATATATTTT | CASMWMGDSGNTIYF
TRBJ2-7 | NA | TRBD2 | TRBV14 | TGTGCCAGCAGCCAAGATCCAGGGGCTAGCGGGACTTACGAGCAGTACTTC | CASSQDPGASGTYEQYF
TRBJ2-7 | NA | TRBD1 | TRBV19 | TGTGCCAGTAGTATTACTGCCGGGACAGGCTACGAGCAGTACTTC | CASSITAGTGYEQYF
TRBJ1-1 | many | NA | TRBV7-2 | TGTGCCAGCAGCGGCCAACCGGGAACTGAAGCTTTCTTT | CASSGQPGTEAFF
TRBJ1-1 | many | NA | TRBV29-1 | TGCAGCGTTGGAACCAGGGGCGGAAACACTGAAGCTTTCTTT | CSVGTRGGNTEAFF
TRBJ2-7 | many | NA | TRBV19 | TGTGCCAGTAGTCCTCGACAGCTGAGCTCCTACGAGCAGTACTTC | CASSPRQLSSYEQYF
TRBJ2-2 | NA | TRBD2 | TRBV25-1 | TGCGCCAACAGCCAAGGATATAGCGGGGTGAACACCGGGGAGCTGTTTTTT | CANSQGYSGVNTGELFF
TRBJ1-5 | NA | TRBD1 | TRBV24-1 | TGTGCCAGCAGATCGACCGGGACAGGGGGCAATCAGCCCCAGCATTTT | CASRSTGTGGNQPQHF